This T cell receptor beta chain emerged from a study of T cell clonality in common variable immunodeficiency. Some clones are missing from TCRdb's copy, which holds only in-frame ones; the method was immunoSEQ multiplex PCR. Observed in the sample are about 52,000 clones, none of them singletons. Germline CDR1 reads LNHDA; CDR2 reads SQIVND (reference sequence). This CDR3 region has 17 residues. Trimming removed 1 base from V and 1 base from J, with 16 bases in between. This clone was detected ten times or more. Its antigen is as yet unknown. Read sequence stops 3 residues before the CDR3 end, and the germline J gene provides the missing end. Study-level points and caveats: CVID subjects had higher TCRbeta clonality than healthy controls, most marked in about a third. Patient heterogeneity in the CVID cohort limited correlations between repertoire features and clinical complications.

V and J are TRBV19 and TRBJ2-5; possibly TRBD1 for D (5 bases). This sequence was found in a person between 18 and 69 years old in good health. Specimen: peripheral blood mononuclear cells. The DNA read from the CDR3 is TGTGCCAGTAGTATAGGATCTCATGGGGCGCCCCAAGAGACC. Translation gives CASSIGSHGAPQET. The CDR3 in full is CASSIGSHGAPQETQYF.